The 13 T cell receptor beta chains listed next were all sequenced from one sample in a study of shared clonotypes between healthy human individuals. TCRdb's copy holds only in-frame clones and misses some; the assay was immunoSEQ multiplex PCR. The sample yields about 2.3 million clones, around 92% seen once. Sequencing input: naive CD4+ T cells from PBMCs. This sample's subset: CD45RA+ positively selected. The receptors were gathered from a man aged 18-30 years in good health. Some clones in this sample may be carry-over from other donors' samples.

This chain joins TRBV27 and TRBJ2-1; D gene uncertain. The V end lost 7 bases, the J end lost 1 base, and 17 bases lay between the germline ends. This CDR3 region has 16 residues. CDR1 and CDR2 from the germline V gene are MNHEY and SMNVEV (reference sequence). The CDR3 is CASTSKGPQSYNEQFF. The CDR3 DNA sequence: TGTGCCAGCACTTCAAAAGGTCCCCAATCCTACAATGAGCAGTTCTTC.

CDR3 loop: CASSGQDRGQPQHF. CDR3 in DNA: TGTGCCAGCAGTGGACAGGACAGGGGTCAGCCCCAGCATTTT. V gene TRBV6-1 combines with J gene TRBJ1-5, with TRBD1 matching 9 bases. V was pared by 4 bases and J by 6 bases, with 4 bases of the junction left unmatched. This CDR3 has 14 amino acids. Germline V gives CDR1 MNHNS, CDR2 SASEGT.

The rearrangement links TRBV9 to TRBJ2-7; TRBD2 aligns across 10 bases. CDR3 size: 17 residues. CDR1 and CDR2 from the germline V gene are SGDLS and YYNGEE. V shed 0 bases, J shed 6 bases, and the junction held 12 bases outside the gene matches. Here the CDR3 DNA reads TGTGCCAGCAGCGTAGCCGCTAGCGGGAGTCTCTCGTCCGAGCAGTACTTC. It specifies CASSVAASGSLSSEQYF.

J is TRBJ2-3 and V is TRBV28; D is ambiguous. V was shortened by 1 base and J by 0 bases, with 5 bases between the two germline ends. Per germline, CDR1 MDHEN and CDR2 SYDVKM. This CDR3 is 14 amino acids long. CDR3 residues: CASSLSRSTDTQYF. The CDR3 DNA reads TGTGCCAGCAGTTTATCTAGGAGCACAGATACGCAGTATTTT. The whole variable domain, filled in from reference TRBV28 and TRBJ2-3, reads DVKVTQSSRYLVKRTGEKVFLECVQDMDHENMFWYRQDPGLGLRLIYFSYDVKMKEKGDIPEGYSVSREKKERFSLILESASTNQTSMYLCASSLSRSTDTQYFGPGTRLTVL.

The V call is TRBV5-1, the J call TRBJ1-3; TRBD1 might be the D (5 bases). Germline lookup yields CDR1 SGHRS and CDR2 YFSETQ. The CDR3 is made up of 15 amino acids. V lost 2 bases, J lost 4 bases, and 13 bases lay in between. The CDR3 reads CASSLAGSRGNTIYF. CDR3 nucleotide sequence: TGCGCCAGCAGCTTAGCAGGGTCGCGGGGAAACACCATATATTTT.

The chain is built from TRBV19 and TRBJ1-2, with 9 positions matching TRBD1. V shed 4 bases, J shed 8 bases, and the junction held 14 bases outside the gene matches. The CDR3 spans 16 residues. Germline V gene lookup returns CDR1 LNHDA and CDR2 SQIVND (reference sequence). CDR3 region: CASSTRTGDVSYGYTF. The CDR3 coding sequence is TGTGCCAGTAGTACTAGGACAGGGGATGTGTCCTACGGCTACACCTTC.

The rearrangement links TRBV9 to TRBJ2-1; TRBD2 matches 16 bases. Trimming took 2 bases from V and 9 from J; bases not matched to a gene: 8. CDR3 length equals 17 residues. Germline V gives CDR1 SGDLS, CDR2 YYNGEE. The CDR3 is CASSVFGTSGRAGEQFF. The CDR3, as DNA: TGTGCCAGCAGCGTGTTCGGGACTAGCGGGAGGGCCGGTGAGCAGTTCTTC. Based on the CDR3 plus reference TRBV9 and TRBJ2-1, the full variable domain is DSGVTQTPKHLITATGQRVTLRCSPRSGDLSVYWYQQSLDQGLQFLIQYYNGEERAKGNILERFSAQQFPDLHSELNLSSLELGDSALYFCASSVFGTSGRAGEQFFGPGTRLTVL.

CDR3 sequence (DNA): TGTGCCAGCAGCCCTCCGGGACTTAGAGGGAACGAGCAGTACTTC. Translated: CASSPPGLRGNEQYF. The chain links TRBV5-6 to TRBJ2-7; D is perhaps TRBD2 (6 bases). The V and J ends lost 4 bases and 5 bases respectively, with 19 bases between them. Looked up from germline, CDR1 is SGHDT and CDR2 is YYEEEE. The CDR3 totals 15 residues.

The chain is built from TRBV29-1 and TRBJ2-3, with D uncertain. Between the trimmed V and J ends, which lost 7 bases and 6 bases, there was a span of 11 bases. Germline-derived CDR1 and CDR2 are SQVTM and ANQGSEA. The CDR3 spans 11 residues. The CDR3 DNA reads as TGCAGCGCCCGACATGGGGATACGCAGTATTTT. It codes for CSARHGDTQYF.

The chain carries TRBV5-1 and TRBJ2-1; 8 bases map to TRBD2. Germline assignment: CDR1 SGHRS and CDR2 YFSETQ. The CDR3 extends over 20 amino acids. The V segment lost 0 bases and the J segment 12 bases; nucleotides outside the gene matches: 26. The chain's CDR3 is CASSLVRLAGDSGVSIGQFF. The DNA for the CDR3 is TGCGCCAGCAGCTTGGTGCGGCTAGCGGGCGACTCGGGCGTTTCAATTGGGCAGTTCTTC.

J is TRBJ2-1 and V is TRBV7-9; TRBD2 agrees at 7 bases. The CDR3 totals 15 residues. Trimming removed 5 bases from V and 5 bases from J; junction bases left unmatched: 9. Germline V gives CDR1 SEHNR, CDR2 FQNEAQ (reference sequence). CDR3 sequence: CASSPRWDYNNEQFF. The DNA for the CDR3 is TGTGCCAGCAGCCCCCGTTGGGACTACAACAATGAGCAGTTCTTC.

This clone was detected only a few times. The chain has TRBV28 and TRBJ1-1; D perhaps matches TRBD1 (6 bases). The CDR3 loop spans 15 amino acids. The germline V and J ends were trimmed by 1 base and 5 bases, with 14 bases remaining between them. Germline lookup yields CDR1 MDHEN and CDR2 SYDVKM. The CDR3 sequence is CASSLLPGARTEAFF. The CDR3 region has the DNA TGTGCCAGCAGTTTATTGCCGGGGGCGCGGACTGAAGCTTTCTTT.

J is TRBJ2-5 and V is TRBV2; D is possibly TRBD1 (6 bases). The CDR3 runs 12 residues. V lost 8 bases and J lost 4, with 11 bases in between. In germline, CDR1 is SNHLY, CDR2 FYNNEI. The CDR3 protein is CASQGISETQYF. In nucleotides, the CDR3 is TGTGCCAGCCAGGGGATCTCAGAGACCCAGTACTTC. Filled out from reference TRBV2 and TRBJ2-5, the complete variable domain reads EPEVTQTPSHQVTQMGQEVILRCVPISNHLYFYWYRQILGQKVEFLVSFYNNEISEKSEIFDDQFSVERPDGSNFTLKIRSTKLEDSAMYFCASQGISETQYFGPGTRLLVL.